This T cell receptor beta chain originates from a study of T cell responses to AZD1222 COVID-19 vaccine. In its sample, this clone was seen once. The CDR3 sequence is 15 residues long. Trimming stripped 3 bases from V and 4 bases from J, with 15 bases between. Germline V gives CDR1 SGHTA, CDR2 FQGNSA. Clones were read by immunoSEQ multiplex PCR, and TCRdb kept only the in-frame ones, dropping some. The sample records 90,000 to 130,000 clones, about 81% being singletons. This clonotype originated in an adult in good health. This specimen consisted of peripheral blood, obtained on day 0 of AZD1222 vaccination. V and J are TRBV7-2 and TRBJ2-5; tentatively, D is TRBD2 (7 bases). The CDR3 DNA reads TGTGCCAGCAGCTTTAAAGGGGGGGCAGGAGAGACCCAGTACTTC. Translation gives CASSFKGGAGETQYF. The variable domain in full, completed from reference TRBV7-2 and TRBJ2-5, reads GAGVSQSPSNKVTEKGKDVELRCDPISGHTALYWYRQSLGQGLEFLIYFQGNSAPDKSGLPSDRFSAERTGGSVSTLTIQRTQQEDSAVYLCASSFKGGAGETQYFGPGTRLLVL.